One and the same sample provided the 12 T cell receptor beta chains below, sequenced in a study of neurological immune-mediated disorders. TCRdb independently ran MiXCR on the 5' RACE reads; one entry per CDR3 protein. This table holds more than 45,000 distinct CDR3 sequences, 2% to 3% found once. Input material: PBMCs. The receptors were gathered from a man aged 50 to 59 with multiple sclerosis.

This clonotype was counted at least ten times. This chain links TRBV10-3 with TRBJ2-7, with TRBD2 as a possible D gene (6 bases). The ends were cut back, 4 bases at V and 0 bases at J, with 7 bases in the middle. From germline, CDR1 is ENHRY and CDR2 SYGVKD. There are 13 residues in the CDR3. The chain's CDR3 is CAISGTNSYEQYF. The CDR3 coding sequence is TGTGCCATCAGTGGGACTAACTCCTACGAGCAGTACTTC.

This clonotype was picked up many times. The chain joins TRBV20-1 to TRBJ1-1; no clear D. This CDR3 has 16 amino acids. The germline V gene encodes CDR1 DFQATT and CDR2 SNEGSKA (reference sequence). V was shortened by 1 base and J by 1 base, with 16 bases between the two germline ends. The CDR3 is CSARGHLSRTNTEAFF. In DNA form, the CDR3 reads TGCAGTGCTAGAGGCCACCTGAGCAGGACGAACACTGAAGCTTTCTTT.

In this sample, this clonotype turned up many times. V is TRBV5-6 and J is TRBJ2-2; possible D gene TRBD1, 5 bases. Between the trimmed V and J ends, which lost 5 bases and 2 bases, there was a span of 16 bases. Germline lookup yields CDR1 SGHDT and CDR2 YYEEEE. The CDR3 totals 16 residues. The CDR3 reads CASSFATDGNTGELFF. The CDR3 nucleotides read TGTGCCAGCAGTTTCGCGACAGATGGTAACACCGGGGAGCTGTTTTTT.

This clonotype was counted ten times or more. The CDR3, as DNA: TGCGCCAGCAGCTTGGCCCCGGCAGGACAAGAGACCCAGTACTTC. Translated: CASSLAPAGQETQYF. V gene TRBV5-1 combines with J gene TRBJ2-5; D gene ambiguous. The ends were cut back, 0 bases at V and 2 bases at J, with 11 bases in the middle. Germline V gene sequence: CDR1 SGHRS, CDR2 YFSETQ. There are 15 residues in the CDR3. The whole variable domain, remainder taken from reference TRBV5-1 and TRBJ2-5, is KAGVTQTPRYLIKTRGQQVTLSCSPISGHRSVSWYQQTPGQGLQFLFEYFSETQRNKGNFPGRFSGRQFSNSRSEMNVSTLELGDSALYLCASSLAPAGQETQYFGPGTRLLVL.

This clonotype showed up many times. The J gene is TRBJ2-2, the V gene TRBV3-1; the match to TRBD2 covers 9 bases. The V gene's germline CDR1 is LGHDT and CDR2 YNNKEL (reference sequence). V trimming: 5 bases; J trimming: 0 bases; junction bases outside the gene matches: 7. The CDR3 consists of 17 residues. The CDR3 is CASSRPAGGTNTGELFF. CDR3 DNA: TGTGCCAGCAGCAGGCCAGCGGGGGGTACGAACACCGGGGAGCTGTTTTTT.

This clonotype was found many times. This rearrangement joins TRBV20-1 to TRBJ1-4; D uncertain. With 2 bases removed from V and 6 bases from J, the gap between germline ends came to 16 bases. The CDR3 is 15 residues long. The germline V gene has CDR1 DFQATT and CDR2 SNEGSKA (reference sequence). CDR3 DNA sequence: TGCAGTGCTAGATCCCTGCGCACTTGGGATGAAAAACTGTTTTTT. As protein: CSARSLRTWDEKLFF.

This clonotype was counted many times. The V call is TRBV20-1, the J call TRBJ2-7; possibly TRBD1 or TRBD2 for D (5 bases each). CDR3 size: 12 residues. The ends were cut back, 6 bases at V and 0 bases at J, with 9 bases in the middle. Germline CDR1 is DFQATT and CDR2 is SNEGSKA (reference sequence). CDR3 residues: CSARGLSYEQYF. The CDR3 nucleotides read TGCAGTGCACGGGGCCTCTCCTACGAGCAGTACTTC.

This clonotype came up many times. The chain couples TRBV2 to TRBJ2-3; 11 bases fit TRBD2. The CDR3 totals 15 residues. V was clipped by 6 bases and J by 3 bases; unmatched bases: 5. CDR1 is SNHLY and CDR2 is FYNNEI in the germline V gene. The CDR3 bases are TGTGCCAGCAGGGCACTAGCGGGGGCAACAGATACGCAGTATTTT. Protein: CASRALAGATDTQYF. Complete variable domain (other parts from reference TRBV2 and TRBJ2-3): EPEVTQTPSHQVTQMGQEVILRCVPISNHLYFYWYRQILGQKVEFLVSFYNNEISEKSEIFDDQFSVERPDGSNFTLKIRSTKLEDSAMYFCASRALAGATDTQYFGPGTRLTVL.

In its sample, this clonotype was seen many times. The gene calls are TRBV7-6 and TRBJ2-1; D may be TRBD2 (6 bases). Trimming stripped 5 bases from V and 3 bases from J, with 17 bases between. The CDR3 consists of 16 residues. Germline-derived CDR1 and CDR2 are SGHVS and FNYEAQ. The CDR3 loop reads CASSPRLRGLYNEQFF. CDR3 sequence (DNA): TGTGCCAGCAGCCCCCGTTTGCGGGGCCTCTACAATGAGCAGTTCTTC.

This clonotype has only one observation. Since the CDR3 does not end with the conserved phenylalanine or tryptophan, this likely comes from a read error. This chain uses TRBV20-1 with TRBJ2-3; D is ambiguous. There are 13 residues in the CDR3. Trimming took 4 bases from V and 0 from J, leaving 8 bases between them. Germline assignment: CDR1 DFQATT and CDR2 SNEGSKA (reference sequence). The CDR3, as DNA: TGCAGTGCTAACGCGGATAGCACAGATACGCAGTATAAT. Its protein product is CSANADSTDTQYN.

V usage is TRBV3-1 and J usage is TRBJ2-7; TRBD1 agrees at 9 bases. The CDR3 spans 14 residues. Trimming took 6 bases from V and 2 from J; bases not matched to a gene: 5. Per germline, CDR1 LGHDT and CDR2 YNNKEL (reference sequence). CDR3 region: CASRAGTGTYEQYF. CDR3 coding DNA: TGTGCCAGCAGGGCCGGGACAGGGACCTACGAGCAGTACTTC.

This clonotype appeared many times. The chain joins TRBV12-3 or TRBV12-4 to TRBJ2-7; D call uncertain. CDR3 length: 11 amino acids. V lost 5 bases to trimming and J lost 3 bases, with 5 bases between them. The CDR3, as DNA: TGTGCCAGCAGTGACAACTACGAGCAGTACTTC. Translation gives CASSDNYEQYF.